One and the same sample provided the 26 T cell receptor beta chains below, sequenced in a study of cytomegalovirus exposure and HLA in healthy donors. The PCR had 60 Vbeta and 13 Jbeta primers. Profiled with immunoSEQ multiplex PCR; TCRdb holds only in-frame clones, not every one. This table holds fewer than 250,000 clones, over 75% found once. The sample consisted of PBMCs. All receptors come from a man aged 18 to 30 in good health and CMV-seronegative.

The chain recombines TRBV29-1 with TRBJ2-7; 7 nucleotides align to TRBD1. V lost 5 bases and J lost 3; bases outside the gene matches: 10. CDR3 length: 14 residues. CDR1 is SQVTM, CDR2 ANQGSEA, per germline. This CDR3 is CSVRDRDRFYEQYF. CDR3 nucleotide sequence: TGCAGCGTTCGGGACCGGGACAGATTCTACGAGCAGTACTTC.

The chain joins TRBV6-5 to TRBJ1-4, with D unclear. Trimming stripped 3 bases from V and 5 bases from J, with 10 bases between. Germline loops: CDR1 MNHEY, CDR2 SVGAGI. This CDR3 comprises 14 residues. This CDR3 reads CASSYGRLNEKLFF. CDR3 sequence (DNA): TGTGCCAGCAGTTATGGGAGACTCAATGAAAAACTGTTTTTT.

The chain uses TRBV5-1 and TRBJ2-3, with unresolved D. The V gene's germline CDR1 is SGHRS and CDR2 YFSETQ. The CDR3 is 16 residues long. The ends were cut back, 1 base at V and 0 bases at J, with 12 bases in the middle. CDR3: CASSLNGLPSTDTQYF. The CDR3 DNA sequence: TGCGCCAGCAGCTTGAATGGGCTTCCTAGCACAGATACGCAGTATTTT.

The chain joins TRBV7-8 to TRBJ2-7; no firm D call. The CDR3 sequence is 12 residues long. With 3 bases removed from V and 7 bases from J, the gap between germline ends came to 10 bases. CDR1 is SGHVS, CDR2 FQNEAQ, per germline. In nucleotides, the CDR3 is TGTGCCAGCAGCTTCAGACCGGGTGAGCAGTACTTC. Translating it yields CASSFRPGEQYF. The variable domain in full, completed from reference TRBV7-8 and TRBJ2-7, reads GAGVSQSPRYKVAKRGQDVALRCDPISGHVSLFWYQQALGQGPEFLTYFQNEAQLDKSGLPSDRFFAERPEGSVSTLKIQRTQQEDSAVYLCASSFRPGEQYFGPGTRLTVT.

This clone was seen only a few times. The chain is built from TRBV13 and TRBJ2-7, with 7 nucleotides matching TRBD2. CDR3 size: 16 residues. Germline CDR1 is PRHDT and CDR2 is FYEKMQ (reference sequence). V dropped 3 bases and J dropped 7; count of bases not matched to a gene: 15. In DNA, the CDR3 is TGTGCCAGCAGCTTTTATCAAGTGGGAGGGTTCAGGGAGCAGTACTTC. Translation gives CASSFYQVGGFREQYF.

In its sample, this clone was seen a few times. This rearrangement joins TRBV7-2 to TRBJ2-2; perhaps TRBD1 as D (5 bases). Trimming stripped 5 bases from V and 3 bases from J, with 16 bases between. The CDR3 spans 16 residues. Germline V gene sequence: CDR1 SGHTA, CDR2 FQGNSA. CDR3 residues: CASSPLWGWDTGELFF. The CDR3 nucleotides are TGTGCCAGCAGCCCCCTTTGGGGCTGGGACACCGGGGAGCTGTTTTTT. Looking up the rest from reference TRBV7-2 and TRBJ2-2 gives the full variable domain: GAGVSQSPSNKVTEKGKDVELRCDPISGHTALYWYRQSLGQGLEFLIYFQGNSAPDKSGLPSDRFSAERTGGSVSTLTIQRTQQEDSAVYLCASSPLWGWDTGELFFGEGSRLTVL.

The chain recombines TRBV7-9 with TRBJ1-1; TRBD1 is a possible D gene (5 bases). The CDR3 runs 15 residues. The V and J ends lost 5 bases and 0 bases respectively, with 13 bases between them. Germline-derived CDR1 and CDR2 are SEHNR and FQNEAQ (reference sequence). The CDR3 nucleotides read TGTGCCAGCAGCCTTAGTCAGGGAATGAACACTGAAGCTTTCTTT. Encoded protein: CASSLSQGMNTEAFF.

J is TRBJ1-2 and V is TRBV25-1, with a tentative D call TRBD1 (5 bases). The CDR3 sequence is 15 residues long. Germline V lookup: CDR1 MGHDK, CDR2 SYGVNS. Trimming left V 4 bases short and J 4 bases short, with 16 bases between. Here the CDR3 reads CASSVGGTLGYGYTF. In nucleotides, the CDR3 is TGTGCCAGCAGTGTCGGGGGAACGCTTGGCTATGGCTACACCTTC.

The chain carries TRBV2 and TRBJ1-4; D might be TRBD1 (6 bases). Germline values: CDR1 SNHLY, CDR2 FYNNEI. The CDR3 has 15 residues. The V end was cut by 5 bases, the J end by 10 bases, with 20 bases between. This CDR3 reads CASSSGTPGRGKLFF. The CDR3 region has the DNA TGTGCCAGCAGTTCCGGGACACCCGGCAGGGGAAAACTGTTTTTT. Combining the CDR3 with reference TRBV2 and TRBJ1-4 gives the whole variable domain EPEVTQTPSHQVTQMGQEVILRCVPISNHLYFYWYRQILGQKVEFLVSFYNNEISEKSEIFDDQFSVERPDGSNFTLKIRSTKLEDSAMYFCASSSGTPGRGKLFFGSGTQLSVL.

J is TRBJ2-7 and V is TRBV7-9; TRBD1 matches at 9 bases. Germline CDR1 and CDR2: SEHNR and FQNEAQ (reference sequence). V trimming: 2 bases; J trimming: 3 bases; junction bases outside the gene matches: 5. CDR3 length equals 15 residues. This CDR3 is CASSLSGQGYYEQYF. CDR3 coding DNA: TGTGCCAGCAGCTTATCGGGACAGGGTTACTACGAGCAGTACTTC. Combining the CDR3 with reference TRBV7-9 and TRBJ2-7 gives the whole variable domain DTGVSQNPRHKITKRGQNVTFRCDPISEHNRLYWYRQTLGQGPEFLTYFQNEAQLEKSRLLSDRFSAERPKGSFSTLEIQRTEQGDSAMYLCASSLSGQGYYEQYFGPGTRLTVT.

The genes are TRBV7-8 and TRBJ2-3; 9 nucleotides match TRBD1. This CDR3 has 18 residues. From germline, CDR1 is SGHVS and CDR2 FQNEAQ. Unmatched junction bases numbered 12, after V lost 5 bases and J lost 0 bases. In DNA form, the CDR3 reads TGTGCCAGCAGCCCCCAACGGGGACAGGGCGGCAGCACAGATACGCAGTATTTT. This sequence encodes CASSPQRGQGGSTDTQYF.

The V and J genes are TRBV13 and TRBJ2-7; D gene ambiguous. The CDR3 consists of 12 residues. The germline V gene encodes CDR1 PRHDT and CDR2 FYEKMQ (reference sequence). V was cut by 5 bases and J by 4 bases, with 9 bases left in between. This CDR3 reads CASSPGHYEQYF. The CDR3 nucleotides are TGTGCCAGCAGCCCTGGGCATTACGAGCAGTACTTC.

The chain is built from TRBV19 and TRBJ1-5; 7 positions match TRBD1. This CDR3 comprises 16 residues. J was trimmed by 6 bases and V by 2 bases; bases with no gene match: 10. Germline V CDR1 and CDR2: LNHDA, SQIVND (reference sequence). CDR3 residues: CASSIRGQSSIQPQHF. Here the CDR3 DNA reads TGTGCCAGTAGTATACGGGGACAGTCCTCCATTCAGCCCCAGCATTTT.

The sample holds one count of this clone. The J gene is TRBJ2-1, the V gene TRBV27; 12 bases map to TRBD2. The CDR3 is 15 amino acids. With V trimmed by 5 bases and J by 7 bases, 6 bases remained unmatched. Germline V gene data show CDR1 as MNHEY and CDR2 as SMNVEV (reference sequence). CDR3 amino acids: CASSTSGRYGNEQFF. The CDR3 DNA is TGTGCCAGCAGTACTAGCGGGAGGTACGGGAATGAGCAGTTCTTC.

The DNA of the CDR3 is TGTGCCAGCAGTGAAACTTCTAGCGGAAGCTACGAGCAGTACTTC. As protein: CASSETSSGSYEQYF. V and J are TRBV6-1 and TRBJ2-7, with TRBD2 matching 7 bases. The CDR3 runs to 15 residues. Germline lookup yields CDR1 MNHNS and CDR2 SASEGT. After removal of 2 bases from V and 3 bases from J, the junction contained 7 bases not matched to a gene.

V gene TRBV5-3 combines with J gene TRBJ1-2; 9 positions agree with TRBD1. TRBV5-3 carries the ORF label, with uncertain function. There are 18 residues in the CDR3. V dropped 4 bases and J dropped 4; count of bases not matched to a gene: 17. The CDR3 coding sequence is TGTGCCAGAAGCAAGGGACAGGGCAGCCCCGTACAACCCTATGGCTACACCTTC. Translating gives CARSKGQGSPVQPYGYTF.

The chain couples TRBV4-3 to TRBJ2-5; 7 positions match TRBD1. Germline V CDR1 and CDR2: LGHNA, YSLEER. The V and J ends lost 1 base and 2 bases, in that order; junction bases with no gene match: 7. CDR3 size: 16 residues. The CDR3 DNA sequence: TGCGCCAGCAGCCAAGCTCCCAGGGGGAATCAAGAGACCCAGTACTTC. Translating gives CASSQAPRGNQETQYF.

This rearrangement joins TRBV9 to TRBJ2-3; TRBD1 matches 7 bases. Germline loops: CDR1 SGDLS, CDR2 YYNGEE. Trimming cost V 4 bases and J 2 bases; bases outside gene matches: 7. The CDR3 is 15 amino acids. CDR3 sequence: CASSNWDSHTDTQYF. For the CDR3, the DNA is TGTGCCAGCAGCAACTGGGACAGCCACACAGATACGCAGTATTTT.

The rearrangement links TRBV29-1 to TRBJ2-3, with TRBD2 matching over 7 bases. CDR3 length: 15 amino acids. V trimming: 5 bases; J trimming: 4 bases; junction bases outside the gene matches: 12. The germline gives CDR1 SQVTM, CDR2 ANQGSEA. CDR3 region: CSVPASGIRADTQYF. Here the CDR3 DNA reads TGCAGCGTTCCTGCCAGCGGGATTCGCGCAGATACGCAGTATTTT.

This rearrangement joins TRBV6-5 to TRBJ2-7, with 9 nucleotides matching TRBD1. This CDR3 contains 14 residues. The junction had 2 bases not matched to a gene; V was cut back by 2 bases and J by 3 bases. Germline V lookup: CDR1 MNHEY, CDR2 SVGAGI. The CDR3 loop reads CASSYGTGNYEQYF. The CDR3 DNA sequence: TGTGCCAGCAGTTACGGGACAGGGAACTACGAGCAGTACTTC.

CDR3 nucleotide sequence: TGTGCCAGCAGTGTTGGAGGACAGGGGGTTTATGGCTACACCTTC. Translating it yields CASSVGGQGVYGYTF. V gene TRBV6-1 combines with J gene TRBJ1-2; 10 positions match TRBD1. V was pared by 4 bases and J by 5 bases, with 7 bases of the junction left unmatched. The CDR3 loop spans 15 amino acids. Germline V lookup: CDR1 MNHNS, CDR2 SASEGT.

The chain joins TRBV5-6 to TRBJ1-5; D not certain. Germline assignment: CDR1 SGHDT and CDR2 YYEEEE. This CDR3 has 17 residues. V lost 3 bases, J lost 0 bases, and 16 bases lay in between. The CDR3 coding sequence is TGTGCCAGCAGCTCCCTAGTGGAGGCACATAGCAATCAGCCCCAGCATTTT. Translation: CASSSLVEAHSNQPQHF.

The chain has TRBV5-1 and TRBJ2-7; D perhaps matches TRBD1 (6 bases). The germline V gene encodes CDR1 SGHRS and CDR2 YFSETQ. The CDR3 contains 13 residues. The germline V and J ends were trimmed by 2 bases and 2 bases, with 8 bases remaining between them. The CDR3: CASSFTGTYEQYF. The DNA of the CDR3 is TGCGCCAGCAGCTTCACAGGGACCTACGAGCAGTACTTC.

The chain joins TRBV6-5 to TRBJ2-3; 9 bases fit TRBD2. The V gene's germline CDR1 is MNHEY and CDR2 SVGAGI. The CDR3 consists of 16 residues. Trimming took 2 bases from V and 0 from J; bases not matched to a gene: 3. The CDR3 DNA sequence: TGTGCCAGCAGTTACCGGACTAGCGCGAGCACAGATACGCAGTATTTT. It yields the protein CASSYRTSASTDTQYF.

The rearrangement joins TRBV4-2 to TRBJ2-7; maybe TRBD2 (5 bases). Trimming shortened V by 0 bases and J by 7 bases, and 16 bases separated the two germline ends. Germline lookup yields CDR1 LGHNA and CDR2 YNFKEQ. CDR3 length: 15 residues. This chain's CDR3 is CASSQERADSGEQYF. CDR3 bases: TGTGCCAGCAGCCAAGAGAGGGCAGATTCGGGTGAGCAGTACTTC.

The chain carries TRBV27 and TRBJ2-7, with 9 positions matching TRBD2. The germline gives CDR1 MNHEY, CDR2 SMNVEV (reference sequence). This CDR3 is built from 15 residues. The J segment lost 9 bases and the V segment lost 7 bases, leaving 16 bases of the junction unmatched. CDR3: CASKISGGQATRQYF. The CDR3 DNA is TGTGCCAGCAAAATTAGCGGGGGACAAGCTACGAGGCAGTACTTC.